These 2 T cell receptor beta chains were sequenced from one sample in a study of T cells after yellow fever vaccination. TCRdb re-called the 5' RACE reads through MiXCR, storing one row per CDR3 protein. The sample has 250,000 to 350,000 distinct CDR3 sequences, around 6.8% seen once. Sequencing was performed on PBMCs, taken 45 days after the first yellow fever vaccination. These receptors were taken from a man aged 18 to 30 who received the YFV17D yellow fever vaccine.

This clonotype was detected a few times. The chain joins TRBV11-2 to TRBJ2-1; weak D call: TRBD2 (5 bases). The CDR3 is 12 amino acids. Trimming removed 5 bases from V and 10 bases from J, with 12 bases in between. The germline CDR1 and CDR2 sequences are SGHAT and FQNNGV. This CDR3 is CASSLGRAEQFF. The CDR3 DNA is TGTGCCAGCAGCCTAGGGCGGGCCGAGCAGTTCTTC.

The chain combines TRBV29-1 with TRBJ2-3; a possible D gene is TRBD2 (6 bases). The CDR3 is 12 residues long. CDR1 is SQVTM and CDR2 is ANQGSEA in the germline V gene. The V end lost 7 bases, the J end lost 10 bases, and 18 bases lay between the germline ends. CDR3: CSAGGGRGSQYF. CDR3 DNA sequence: TGCAGCGCCGGAGGAGGGCGGGGCTCGCAGTATTTT.